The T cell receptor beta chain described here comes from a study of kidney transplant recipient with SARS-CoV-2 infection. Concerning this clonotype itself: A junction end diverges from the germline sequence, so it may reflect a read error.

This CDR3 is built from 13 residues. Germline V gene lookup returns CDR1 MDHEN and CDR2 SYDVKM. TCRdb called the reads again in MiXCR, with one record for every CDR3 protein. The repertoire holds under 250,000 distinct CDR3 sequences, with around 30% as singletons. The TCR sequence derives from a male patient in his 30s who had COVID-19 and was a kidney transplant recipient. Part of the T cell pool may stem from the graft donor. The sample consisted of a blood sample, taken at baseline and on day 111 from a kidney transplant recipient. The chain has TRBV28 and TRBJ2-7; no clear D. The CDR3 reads CDSSLIGSYEQYF. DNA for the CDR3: TGTGACAGCAGTTTGATAGGGTCCTACGAGCAGTACTTC.